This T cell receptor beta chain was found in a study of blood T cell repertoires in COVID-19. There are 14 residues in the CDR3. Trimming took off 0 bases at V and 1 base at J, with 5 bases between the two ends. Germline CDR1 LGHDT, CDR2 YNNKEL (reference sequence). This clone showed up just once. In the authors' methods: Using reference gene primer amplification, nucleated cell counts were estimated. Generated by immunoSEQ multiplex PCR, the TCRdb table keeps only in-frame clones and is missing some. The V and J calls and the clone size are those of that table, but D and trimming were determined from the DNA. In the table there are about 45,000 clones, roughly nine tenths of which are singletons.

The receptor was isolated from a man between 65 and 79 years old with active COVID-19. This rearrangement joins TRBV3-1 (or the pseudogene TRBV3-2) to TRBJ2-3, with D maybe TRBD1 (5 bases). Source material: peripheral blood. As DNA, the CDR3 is TGTGCCAGCAGCCAAGACAGGGGCACAGATACGCAGTATTTT. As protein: CASSQDRGTDTQYF.